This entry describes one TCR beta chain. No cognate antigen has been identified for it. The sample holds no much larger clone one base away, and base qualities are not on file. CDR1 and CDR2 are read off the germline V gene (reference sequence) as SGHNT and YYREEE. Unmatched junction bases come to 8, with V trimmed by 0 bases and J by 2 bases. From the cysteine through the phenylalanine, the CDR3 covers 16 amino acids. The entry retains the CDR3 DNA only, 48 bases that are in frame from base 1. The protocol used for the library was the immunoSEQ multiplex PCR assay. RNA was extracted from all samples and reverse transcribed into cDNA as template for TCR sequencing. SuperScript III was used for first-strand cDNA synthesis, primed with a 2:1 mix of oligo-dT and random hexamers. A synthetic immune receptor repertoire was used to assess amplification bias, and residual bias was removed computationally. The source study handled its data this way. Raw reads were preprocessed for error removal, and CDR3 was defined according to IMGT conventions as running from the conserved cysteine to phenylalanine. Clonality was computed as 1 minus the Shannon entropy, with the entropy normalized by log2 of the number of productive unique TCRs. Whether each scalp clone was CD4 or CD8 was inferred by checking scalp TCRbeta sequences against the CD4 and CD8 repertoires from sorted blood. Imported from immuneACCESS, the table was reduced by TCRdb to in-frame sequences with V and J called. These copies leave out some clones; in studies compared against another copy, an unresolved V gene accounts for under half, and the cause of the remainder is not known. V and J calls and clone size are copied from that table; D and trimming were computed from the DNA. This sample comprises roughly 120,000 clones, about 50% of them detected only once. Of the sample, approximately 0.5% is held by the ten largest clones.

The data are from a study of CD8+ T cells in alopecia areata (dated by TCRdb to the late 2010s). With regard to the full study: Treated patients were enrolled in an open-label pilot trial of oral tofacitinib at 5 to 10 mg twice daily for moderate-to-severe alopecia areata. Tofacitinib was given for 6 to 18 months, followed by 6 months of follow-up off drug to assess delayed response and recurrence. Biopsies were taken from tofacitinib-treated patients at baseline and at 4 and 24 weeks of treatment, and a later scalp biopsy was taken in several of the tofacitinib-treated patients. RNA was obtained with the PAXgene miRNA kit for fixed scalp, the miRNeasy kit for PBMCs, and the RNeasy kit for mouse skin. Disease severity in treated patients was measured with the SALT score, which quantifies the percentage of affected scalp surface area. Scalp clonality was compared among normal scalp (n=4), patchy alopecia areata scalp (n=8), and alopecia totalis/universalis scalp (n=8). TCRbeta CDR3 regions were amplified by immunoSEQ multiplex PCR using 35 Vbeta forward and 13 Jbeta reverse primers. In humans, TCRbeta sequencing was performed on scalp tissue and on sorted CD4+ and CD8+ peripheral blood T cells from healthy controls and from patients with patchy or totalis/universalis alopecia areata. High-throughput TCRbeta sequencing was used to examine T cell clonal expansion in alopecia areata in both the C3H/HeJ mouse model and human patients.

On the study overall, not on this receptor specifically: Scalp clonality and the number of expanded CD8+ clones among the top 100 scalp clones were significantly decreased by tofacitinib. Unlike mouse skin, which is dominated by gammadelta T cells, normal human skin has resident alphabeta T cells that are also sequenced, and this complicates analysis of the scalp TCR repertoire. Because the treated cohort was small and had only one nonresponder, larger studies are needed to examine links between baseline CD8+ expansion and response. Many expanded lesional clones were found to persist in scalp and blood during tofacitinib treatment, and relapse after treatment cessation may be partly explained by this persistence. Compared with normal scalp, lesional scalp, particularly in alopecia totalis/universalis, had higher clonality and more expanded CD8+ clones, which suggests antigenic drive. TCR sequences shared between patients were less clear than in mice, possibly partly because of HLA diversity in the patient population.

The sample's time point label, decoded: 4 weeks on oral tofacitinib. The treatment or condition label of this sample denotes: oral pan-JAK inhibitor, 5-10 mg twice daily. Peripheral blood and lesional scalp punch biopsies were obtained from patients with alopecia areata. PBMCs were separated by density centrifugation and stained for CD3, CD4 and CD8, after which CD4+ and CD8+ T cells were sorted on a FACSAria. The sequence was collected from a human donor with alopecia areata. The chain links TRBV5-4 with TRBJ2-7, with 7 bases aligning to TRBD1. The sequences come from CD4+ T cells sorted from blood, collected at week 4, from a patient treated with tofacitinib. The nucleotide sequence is TGTGCCAGCAGCTTGGAGTTAATGGGACAGCCCTACGAGCAGTACTTC. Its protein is CASSLELMGQPYEQYF.